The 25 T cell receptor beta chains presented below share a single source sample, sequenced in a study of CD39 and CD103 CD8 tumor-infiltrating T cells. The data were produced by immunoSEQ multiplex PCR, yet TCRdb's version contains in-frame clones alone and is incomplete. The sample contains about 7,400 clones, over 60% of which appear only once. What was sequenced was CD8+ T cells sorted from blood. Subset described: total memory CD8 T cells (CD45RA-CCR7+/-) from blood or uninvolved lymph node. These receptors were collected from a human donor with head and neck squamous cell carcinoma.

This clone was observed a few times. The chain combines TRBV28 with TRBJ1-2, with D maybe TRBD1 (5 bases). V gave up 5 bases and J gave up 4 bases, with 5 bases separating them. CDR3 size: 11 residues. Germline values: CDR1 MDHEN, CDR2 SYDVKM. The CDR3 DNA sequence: TGTGCCAGCAGTCAGGGCTATGGCTACACCTTC. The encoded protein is CASSQGYGYTF.

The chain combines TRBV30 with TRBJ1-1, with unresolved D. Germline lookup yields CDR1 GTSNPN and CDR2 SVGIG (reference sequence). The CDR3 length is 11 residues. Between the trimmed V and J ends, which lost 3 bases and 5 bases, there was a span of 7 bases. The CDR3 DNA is TGTGCCTGGAGAAGAGGAACTGAAGCTTTCTTT. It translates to CAWRRGTEAFF.

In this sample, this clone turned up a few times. The CDR3 reads CASSQDWGTNTGELFF. CDR3 nucleotides: TGTGCCAGCAGCCAAGATTGGGGAACTAACACCGGGGAGCTGTTTTTT. This rearrangement joins TRBV14 to TRBJ2-2; D remains unclear. Germline V gene data show CDR1 as SGHDN and CDR2 as FVKESK. The CDR3 runs to 16 residues. Trimming cost V 0 bases and J 2 bases, with 10 bases left between them.

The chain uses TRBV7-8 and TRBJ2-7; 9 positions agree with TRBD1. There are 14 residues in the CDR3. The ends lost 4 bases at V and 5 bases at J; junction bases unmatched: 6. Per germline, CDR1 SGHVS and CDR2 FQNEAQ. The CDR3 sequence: CASSWGQGEDEQYF. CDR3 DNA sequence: TGTGCCAGCAGCTGGGGACAGGGCGAGGACGAGCAGTACTTC.

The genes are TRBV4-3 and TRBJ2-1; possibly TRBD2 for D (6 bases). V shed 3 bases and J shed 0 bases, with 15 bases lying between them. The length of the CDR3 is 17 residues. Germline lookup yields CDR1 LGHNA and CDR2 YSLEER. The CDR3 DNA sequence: TGCGCCAGCAGCCAGGACATAGCGGCGGGCTCCTACAATGAGCAGTTCTTC. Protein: CASSQDIAAGSYNEQFF.

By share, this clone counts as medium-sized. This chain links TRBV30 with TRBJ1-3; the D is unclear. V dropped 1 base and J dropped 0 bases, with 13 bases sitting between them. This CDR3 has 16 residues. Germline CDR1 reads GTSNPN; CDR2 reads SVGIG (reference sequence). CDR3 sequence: CAWSAFPGISGNTIYF. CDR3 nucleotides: TGTGCCTGGAGTGCCTTCCCCGGTATCTCTGGAAACACCATATATTTT.

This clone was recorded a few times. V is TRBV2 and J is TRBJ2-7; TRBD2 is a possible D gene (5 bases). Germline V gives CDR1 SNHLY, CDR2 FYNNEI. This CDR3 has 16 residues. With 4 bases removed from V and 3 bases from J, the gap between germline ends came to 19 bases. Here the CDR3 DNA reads TGTGCCAGCAGTGGGGCTTCCCATACCGGGAACTACGAGCAGTACTTC. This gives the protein CASSGASHTGNYEQYF.

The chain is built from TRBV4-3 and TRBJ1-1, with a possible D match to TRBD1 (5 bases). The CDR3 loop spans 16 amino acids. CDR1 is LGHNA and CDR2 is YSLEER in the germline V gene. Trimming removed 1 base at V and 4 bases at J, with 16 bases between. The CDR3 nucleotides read TGCGCCAGCAGCCAAGCGTGGGGGAGTGAGGGCACTGAAGCTTTCTTT. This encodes CASSQAWGSEGTEAFF.

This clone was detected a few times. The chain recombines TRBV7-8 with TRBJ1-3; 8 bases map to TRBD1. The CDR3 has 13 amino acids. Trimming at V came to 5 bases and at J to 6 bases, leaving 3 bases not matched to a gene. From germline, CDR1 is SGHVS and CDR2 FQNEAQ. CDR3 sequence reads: CASSAGQENTIYF. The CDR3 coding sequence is TGTGCCAGCAGCGCGGGACAGGAAAACACCATATATTTT.

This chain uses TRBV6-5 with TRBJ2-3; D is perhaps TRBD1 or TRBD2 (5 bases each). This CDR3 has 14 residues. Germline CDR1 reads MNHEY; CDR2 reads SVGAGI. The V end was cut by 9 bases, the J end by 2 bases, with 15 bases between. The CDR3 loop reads CASSGARATDTQYF. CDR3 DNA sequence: TGTGCCAGTTCCGGGGCCAGGGCCACAGATACGCAGTATTTT.

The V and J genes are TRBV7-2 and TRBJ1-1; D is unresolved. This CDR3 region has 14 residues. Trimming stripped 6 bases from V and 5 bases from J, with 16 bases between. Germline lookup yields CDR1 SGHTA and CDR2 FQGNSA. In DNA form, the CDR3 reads TGTGCCAGCAGTCCTTCCGGGCTGGGGACTGAAGCTTTCTTT. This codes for CASSPSGLGTEAFF.

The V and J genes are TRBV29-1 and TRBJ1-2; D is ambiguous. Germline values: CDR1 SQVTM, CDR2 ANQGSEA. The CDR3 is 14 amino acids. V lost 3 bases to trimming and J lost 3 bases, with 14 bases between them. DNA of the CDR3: TGCAGCGTTGATGACGAGAGACTTGACTATGGCTACACCTTC. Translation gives CSVDDERLDYGYTF.

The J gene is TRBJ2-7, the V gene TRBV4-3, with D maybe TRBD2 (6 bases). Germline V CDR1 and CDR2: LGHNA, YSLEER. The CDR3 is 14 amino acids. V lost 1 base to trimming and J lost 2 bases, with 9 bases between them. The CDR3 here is CASSQGAGTYEQYF. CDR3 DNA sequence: TGCGCCAGCAGCCAAGGTGCGGGGACCTACGAGCAGTACTTC.

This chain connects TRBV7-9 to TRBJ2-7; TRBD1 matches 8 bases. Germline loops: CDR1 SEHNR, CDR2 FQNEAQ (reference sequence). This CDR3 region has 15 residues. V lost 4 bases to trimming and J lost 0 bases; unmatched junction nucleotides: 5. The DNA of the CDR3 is TGTGCCAGCAGCTCCCGGGACAGGCTCTCCTACGAGCAGTACTTC. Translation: CASSSRDRLSYEQYF.

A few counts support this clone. The CDR3 DNA follows: TGTGCCAGCGAAGTAGGGGACAATGAGCAGTTCTTC. Translated: CASEVGDNEQFF. This rearrangement joins TRBV2 to TRBJ2-1, with a possible D match to TRBD1 (5 bases). Germline CDR1 reads SNHLY; CDR2 reads FYNNEI. This CDR3 region has 12 residues. V lost 8 bases, J lost 5 bases, and 10 bases lay in between.

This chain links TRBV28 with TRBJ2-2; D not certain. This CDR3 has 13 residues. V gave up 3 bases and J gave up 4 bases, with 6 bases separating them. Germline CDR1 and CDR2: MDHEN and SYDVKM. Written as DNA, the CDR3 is TGTGCCAGCAGTTTTAAGGCCACCGGGGAGCTGTTTTTT. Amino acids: CASSFKATGELFF.

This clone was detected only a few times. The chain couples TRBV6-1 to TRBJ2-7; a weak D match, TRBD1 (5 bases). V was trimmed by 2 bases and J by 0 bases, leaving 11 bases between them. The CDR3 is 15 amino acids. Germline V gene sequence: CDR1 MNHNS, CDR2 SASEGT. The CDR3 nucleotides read TGTGCCAGCAGTGAAAGTTGGGGCCTCTCCTACGAGCAGTACTTC. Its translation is CASSESWGLSYEQYF.

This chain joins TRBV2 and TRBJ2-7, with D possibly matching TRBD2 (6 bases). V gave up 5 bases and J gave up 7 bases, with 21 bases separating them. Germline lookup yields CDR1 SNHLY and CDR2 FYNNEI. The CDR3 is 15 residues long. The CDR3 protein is CASSSSRGSGREQYF. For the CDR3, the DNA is TGTGCCAGCAGTAGCTCACGGGGGAGTGGTCGGGAGCAGTACTTC. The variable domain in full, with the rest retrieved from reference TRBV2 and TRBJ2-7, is EPEVTQTPSHQVTQMGQEVILRCVPISNHLYFYWYRQILGQKVEFLVSFYNNEISEKSEIFDDQFSVERPDGSNFTLKIRSTKLEDSAMYFCASSSSRGSGREQYFGPGTRLTVT.

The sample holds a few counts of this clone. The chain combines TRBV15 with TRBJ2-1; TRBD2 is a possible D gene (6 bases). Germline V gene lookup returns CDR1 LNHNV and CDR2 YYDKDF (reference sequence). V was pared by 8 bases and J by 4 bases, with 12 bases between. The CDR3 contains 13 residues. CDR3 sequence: CATAGGAYNEQFF. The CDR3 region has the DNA TGTGCCACCGCCGGGGGAGCTTACAATGAGCAGTTCTTC.

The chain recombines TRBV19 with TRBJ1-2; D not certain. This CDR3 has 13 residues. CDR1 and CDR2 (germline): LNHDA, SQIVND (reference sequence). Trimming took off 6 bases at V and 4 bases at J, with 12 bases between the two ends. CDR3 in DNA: TGTGCCAGTAGCCCCGCAGGCCTCTATGGCTACACCTTC. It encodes CASSPAGLYGYTF.

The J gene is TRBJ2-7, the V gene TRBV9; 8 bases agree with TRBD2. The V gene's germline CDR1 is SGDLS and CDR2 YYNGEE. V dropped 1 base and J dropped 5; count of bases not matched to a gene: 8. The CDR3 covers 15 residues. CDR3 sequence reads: CASSVSSGSAHEQYF. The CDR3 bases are TGTGCCAGCAGCGTATCCAGCGGGAGCGCCCACGAGCAGTACTTC. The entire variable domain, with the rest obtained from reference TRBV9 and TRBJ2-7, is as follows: DSGVTQTPKHLITATGQRVTLRCSPRSGDLSVYWYQQSLDQGLQFLIQYYNGEERAKGNILERFSAQQFPDLHSELNLSSLELGDSALYFCASSVSSGSAHEQYFGPGTRLTVT.

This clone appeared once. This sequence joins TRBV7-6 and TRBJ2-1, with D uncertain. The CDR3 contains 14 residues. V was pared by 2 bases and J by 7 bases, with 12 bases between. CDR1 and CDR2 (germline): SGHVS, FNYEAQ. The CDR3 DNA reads TGTGCCAGCAGCTTAACGTGGCGCCCGAATGAGCAGTTCTTC. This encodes CASSLTWRPNEQFF.

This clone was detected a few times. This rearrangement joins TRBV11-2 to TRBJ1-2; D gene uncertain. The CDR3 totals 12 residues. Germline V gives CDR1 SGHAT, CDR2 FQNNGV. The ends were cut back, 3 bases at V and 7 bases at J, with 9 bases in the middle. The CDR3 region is CASSFMTGGYTF. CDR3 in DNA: TGTGCCAGCAGCTTCATGACCGGTGGCTACACCTTC.

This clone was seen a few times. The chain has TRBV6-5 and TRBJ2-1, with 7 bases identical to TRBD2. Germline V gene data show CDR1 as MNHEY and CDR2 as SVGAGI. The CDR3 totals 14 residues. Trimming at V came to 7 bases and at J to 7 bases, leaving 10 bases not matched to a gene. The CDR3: CASKSAGAGNEQFF. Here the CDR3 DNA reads TGTGCCAGCAAATCGGCGGGAGCGGGGAATGAGCAGTTCTTC.

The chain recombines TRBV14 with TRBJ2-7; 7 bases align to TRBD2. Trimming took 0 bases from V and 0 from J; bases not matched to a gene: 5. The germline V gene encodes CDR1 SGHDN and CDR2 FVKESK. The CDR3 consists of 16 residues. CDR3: CASSQDWGGSSYEQYF. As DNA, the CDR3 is TGTGCCAGCAGCCAAGATTGGGGCGGGAGCTCCTACGAGCAGTACTTC.